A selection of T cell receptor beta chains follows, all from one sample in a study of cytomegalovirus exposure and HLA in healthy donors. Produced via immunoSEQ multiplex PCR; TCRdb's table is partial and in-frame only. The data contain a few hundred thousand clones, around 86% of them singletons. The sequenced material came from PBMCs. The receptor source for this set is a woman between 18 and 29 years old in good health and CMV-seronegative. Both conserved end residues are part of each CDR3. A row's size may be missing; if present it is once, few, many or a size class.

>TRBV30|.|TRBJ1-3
CAWSVSRTAGSGNTIYF
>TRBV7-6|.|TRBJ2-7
CATRASGEQYF
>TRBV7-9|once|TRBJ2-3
CASSQVADTQYF
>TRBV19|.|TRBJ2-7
CASSIDPTSEQYF
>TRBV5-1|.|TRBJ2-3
CASSPTSSNTDTQYF
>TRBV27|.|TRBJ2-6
CASSLFGGRFSGANVLTF
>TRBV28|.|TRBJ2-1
CASSLTWGVPAVPLRAFF
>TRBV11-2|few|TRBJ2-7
CASSLDRVEQYF
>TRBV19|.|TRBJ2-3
CASSGGAITDTQYF
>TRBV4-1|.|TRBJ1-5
CASSQDPQGVWPQHF
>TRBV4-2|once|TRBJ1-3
CASSPWGMGVGGNTIYF
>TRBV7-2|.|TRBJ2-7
CASSLVGGQGGYEQYF
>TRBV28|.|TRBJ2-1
CASSLGLAGVEEQFF
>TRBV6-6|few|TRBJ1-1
CATMGRGEDTEAFF
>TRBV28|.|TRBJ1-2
CASDRGGYGYTF
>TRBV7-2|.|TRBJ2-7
CASSFGGRDSYEQYF
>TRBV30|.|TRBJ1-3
CAWSWTGGAGNTIYF
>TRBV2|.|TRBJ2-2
CASSWSGRGHTGELFF
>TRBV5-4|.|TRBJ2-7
CASKFGLVSRYF
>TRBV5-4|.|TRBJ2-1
CASSLVGGTNYNEQFF
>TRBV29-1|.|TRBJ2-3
CSVDRQAHLTDTQYF
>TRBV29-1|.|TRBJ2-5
CSAAAGTEQETQYF
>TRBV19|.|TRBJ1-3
CASSIGTAGNTIYF
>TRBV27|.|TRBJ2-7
CASSLISGRPAEQYF
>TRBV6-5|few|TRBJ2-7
CASSYAASGATYEQYF
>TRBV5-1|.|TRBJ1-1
CASSGRTGGTEAFF
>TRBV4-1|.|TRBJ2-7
CASSQVGLAVSSYEQYF
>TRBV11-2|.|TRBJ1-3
CASSLGGSSGNTIYF
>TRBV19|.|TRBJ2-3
CASSPGQFTDTQYF
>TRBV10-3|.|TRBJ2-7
CAISEQGSYYEQYF
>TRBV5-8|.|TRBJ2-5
CASSSSLASQETQYF
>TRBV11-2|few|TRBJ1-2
CASSSDRVDGYTF
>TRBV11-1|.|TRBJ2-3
CASRSDRATDTQYF
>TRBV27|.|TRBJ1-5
CASSLTGPNQPQHF
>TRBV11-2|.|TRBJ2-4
CASSSATSRNIQYF
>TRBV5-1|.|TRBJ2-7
CASRPDNYEQYF
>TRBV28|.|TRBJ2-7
CASSFPPLGREQYF
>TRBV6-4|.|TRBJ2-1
CASGLSGSSYNEQFF
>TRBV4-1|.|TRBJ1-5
CASSQAGQPQHF